This T cell receptor beta chain was observed in a study of OX40 agonist ivuxolimab in advanced cancers. Across the whole study: People who had prior anti-PD-1, anti-PD-L1 or anti-CTLA-4 therapy could take part, and roughly 44% had some. The study, taken as a whole, reports: With doses of 0.1 to 3.0 mg/kg, CD4+ and CD8+ blood T cells had undergone clonal expansion by week 6. Compared with others, partial responders at 0.1-3.0 mg/kg displayed clonal expansion among the lowest.

Per germline, CDR1 SGHRS and CDR2 YFSETQ. Trimming shortened V by 0 bases and J by 7 bases, and 17 bases separated the two germline ends. The CDR3 consists of 15 residues. Produced via immunoSEQ multiplex PCR; TCRdb's table is partial and in-frame only. There are some 74,000 clones in the sample; more than 75% occur only once, and roughly 0.98% lies in the top ten. To note about this clone: The antigen is not known.

The input for sequencing was CD4+ or CD8+ T cells sorted from blood, taken in a trial of the OX40 agonist ivuxolimab. The sequence was obtained from an adult with an advanced solid tumor such as melanoma, head and neck, liver or kidney cancer. This chain uses TRBV5-1 with TRBJ2-7, with a tentative D call TRBD1 (5 bases). CDR3 coding DNA: TGCGCCAGCAGCTTGGCCAGGGCAGACCCTAGGGAGCAGTACTTC. Translating it yields CASSLARADPREQYF. The variable domain in full, with the rest retrieved from reference TRBV5-1 and TRBJ2-7, is KAGVTQTPRYLIKTRGQQVTLSCSPISGHRSVSWYQQTPGQGLQFLFEYFSETQRNKGNFPGRFSGRQFSNSRSEMNVSTLELGDSALYLCASSLARADPREQYFGPGTRLTVT.